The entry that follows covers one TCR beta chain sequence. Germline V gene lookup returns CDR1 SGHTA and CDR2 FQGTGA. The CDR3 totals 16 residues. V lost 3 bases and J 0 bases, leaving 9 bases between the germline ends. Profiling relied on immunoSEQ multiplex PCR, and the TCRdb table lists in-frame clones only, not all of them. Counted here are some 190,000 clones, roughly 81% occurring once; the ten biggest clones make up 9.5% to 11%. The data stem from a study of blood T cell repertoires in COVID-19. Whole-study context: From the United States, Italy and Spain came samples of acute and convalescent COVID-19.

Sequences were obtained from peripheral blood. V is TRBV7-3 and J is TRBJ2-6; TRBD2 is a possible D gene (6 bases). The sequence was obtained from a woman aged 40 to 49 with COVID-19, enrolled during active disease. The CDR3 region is CASSFGSLSGANVLTF. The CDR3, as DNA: TGTGCCAGCAGCTTCGGGAGCCTCTCTGGGGCCAACGTCCTGACTTTC.